This T cell receptor beta chain is from a study of cytomegalovirus exposure and HLA in healthy donors. General observations from the study: The study flagged some 170 TCR beta chains as cytomegalovirus-associated.

The PCR was carried out with 60 Vbeta primers and 13 Jbeta primers. Generated by immunoSEQ multiplex PCR, the TCRdb table keeps only in-frame clones and is missing some. The table lists roughly 190,000 clones. CDR3 length equals 17 residues. Germline assignment: CDR1 LNHDA and CDR2 SQIVND (reference sequence). V lost 7 bases and J lost 2; bases outside the gene matches: 13. Remarks on this clone: The antigen remains undetermined.

The chain has TRBV19 and TRBJ2-3; 9 bases are shared with TRBD2. This clonotype was sampled from a man aged 25-40 years in good health and CMV-seronegative. The sequenced sample consisted of PBMCs. Here the CDR3 reads CASTPKPGLAVTDTQYF. The CDR3 DNA reads as TGTGCCAGTACTCCGAAGCCGGGACTAGCTGTCACAGATACGCAGTATTTT.